The source of this T cell receptor (beta chain) is a study of T-cell memory formation after mild COVID-19. The CDR3 sequence is 15 residues long. Per germline, CDR1 MDHEN and CDR2 SYDVKM. Deletions cut 5 bases from V and 11 bases from J, with 25 bases between. This clonotype was seen more than once but under ten times. TCRdb reanalysed the 5' RACE reads using MiXCR and keeps one entry per CDR3 protein. In the table there are around 200,000 distinct CDR3 sequences, over 20% of which are singletons. The sequenced sample was PBMCs or a T cell subset sorted from them (not recorded which). The source is an adult woman who had mild COVID-19 (a few samples of this study predate the infection). Cell type and time point are not known. The V gene is TRBV28, the J gene TRBJ2-7, with D possibly called TRBD1 or TRBD2 (5 bases each). This chain's CDR3 is CASSVHSGTVEEEYF. The DNA of the CDR3 is TGTGCCAGCAGTGTACACTCCGGGACGGTCGAGGAGGAGTACTTC.